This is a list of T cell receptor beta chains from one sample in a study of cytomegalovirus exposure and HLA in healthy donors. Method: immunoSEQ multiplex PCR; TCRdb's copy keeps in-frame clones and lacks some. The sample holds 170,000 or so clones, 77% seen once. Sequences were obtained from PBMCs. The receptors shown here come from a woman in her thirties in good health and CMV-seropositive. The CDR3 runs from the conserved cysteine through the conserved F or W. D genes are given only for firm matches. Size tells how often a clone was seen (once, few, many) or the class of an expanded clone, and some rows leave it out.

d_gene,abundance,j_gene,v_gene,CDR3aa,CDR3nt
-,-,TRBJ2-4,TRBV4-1,CASSQEQSLAKNIQYF,TGCGCCAGCAGCCAAGAACAGTCTTTAGCCAAAAACATTCAGTACTTC
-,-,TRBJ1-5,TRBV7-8,CASSLERQPPHQPQHF,TGTGCCAGCAGCTTAGAGAGGCAGCCTCCTCATCAGCCCCAGCATTTT
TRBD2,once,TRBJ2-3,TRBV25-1,CASRGIRAGVTDTQYF,TGTGCCAGCAGAGGAATTAGAGCGGGAGTGACAGATACGCAGTATTTT
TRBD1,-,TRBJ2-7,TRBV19,CASSIPGQGAREQYF,TGTGCCAGTAGTATTCCGGGACAGGGGGCGAGAGAGCAGTACTTC
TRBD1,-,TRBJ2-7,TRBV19,CASSSPGTGGREQYF,TGTGCCAGTAGTTCCCCCGGGACAGGGGGCCGCGAGCAGTACTTC
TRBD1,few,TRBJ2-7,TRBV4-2,CASRQNTGVTEQYF,TGTGCCAGCAGGCAAAACACAGGGGTGACCGAGCAGTACTTC
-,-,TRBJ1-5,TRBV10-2,CASSDPGGLGGIGAQHF,TGCGCCAGCAGTGATCCGGGGGGGTTGGGGGGCATCGGGGCCCAGCATTTT
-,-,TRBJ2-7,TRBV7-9,CASSDNRVSYEQYF,TGTGCCAGCAGCGACAACAGGGTCTCCTACGAGCAGTACTTC
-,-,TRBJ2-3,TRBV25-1,CASSEYRTGTDTQYF,TGTGCCAGCAGTGAATACCGAACAGGCACAGATACGCAGTATTTT
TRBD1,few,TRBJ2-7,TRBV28,CASSFPLVVTGGSIGHEQYF,TGTGCCAGCAGTTTTCCGTTAGTAGTTACAGGGGGCAGTATCGGCCACGAGCAGTACTTC
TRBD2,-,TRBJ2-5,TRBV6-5,CASSLGTSVQETQYF,TGTGCCAGCAGTCTAGGGACTAGCGTTCAAGAGACCCAGTACTTC
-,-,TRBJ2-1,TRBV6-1,CASSLFLASYNEQFF,TGTGCCAGCAGTTTGTTCCTAGCCTCCTACAATGAGCAGTTCTTC
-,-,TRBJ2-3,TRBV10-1,CASAADYSTDAQYF,TGCGCCAGCGCCGCAGACTACTCCACAGATGCGCAGTATTTT
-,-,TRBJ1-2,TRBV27,CASSPWASGRNYGYTF,TGTGCCAGCAGCCCTTGGGCCTCAGGCCGTAACTATGGCTACACCTTC
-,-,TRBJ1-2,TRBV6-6,CASSYGEAYGYTF,TGTGCCAGCAGTTACGGGGAGGCCTATGGCTACACCTTC
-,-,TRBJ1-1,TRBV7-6,CASSVTGMNTEAFF,TGTGCCAGCAGCGTGACAGGAATGAACACTGAAGCTTTCTTT
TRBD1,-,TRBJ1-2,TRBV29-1,CSVPGTGDGYTF,TGCAGCGTCCCCGGGACAGGGGATGGCTACACCTTC
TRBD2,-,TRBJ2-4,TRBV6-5,CASRGLAENIQYF,TGTGCCAGCAGGGGACTAGCGGAAAACATTCAGTACTTC
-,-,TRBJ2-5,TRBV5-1,CASSLEADQETQYF,TGCGCCAGCAGCTTGGAGGCGGACCAAGAGACCCAGTACTTC
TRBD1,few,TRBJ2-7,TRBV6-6,CASTSPGQGAYEQYF,TGTGCCAGCACCTCCCCGGGACAGGGGGCCTACGAGCAGTACTTC
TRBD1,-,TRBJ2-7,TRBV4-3,CASSRRPDRVQYEQYF,TGCGCCAGCAGCCGCCGCCCGGACAGGGTTCAGTACGAGCAGTACTTC
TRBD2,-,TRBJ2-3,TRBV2,CAVPSGTSGTDTQYF,TGTGCCGTACCATCCGGGACTAGCGGCACAGATACGCAGTATTTT
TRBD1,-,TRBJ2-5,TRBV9,CASSVAQGQGPGGTQYF,TGTGCCAGCAGCGTAGCCCAGGGACAGGGCCCGGGGGGGACCCAGTACTTC
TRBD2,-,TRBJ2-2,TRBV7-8,CASSLRTSGSAGELFF,TGTGCCAGCAGCCTAAGGACTAGCGGGAGCGCCGGGGAGCTGTTTTTT
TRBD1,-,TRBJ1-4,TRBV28,CASLRQGSNEKLFF,TGTGCCAGTCTTCGACAGGGTTCTAATGAAAAACTGTTTTTT
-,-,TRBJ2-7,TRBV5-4,CASSKQGYEQYF,TGTGCCAGCAGTAAACAGGGCTACGAGCAGTACTTC
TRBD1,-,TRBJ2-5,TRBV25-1,CASSARGRVETQYF,TGTGCCAGCAGTGCGAGGGGGCGCGTGGAGACCCAGTACTTC
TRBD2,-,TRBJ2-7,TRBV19,CASSIPGGKYEQYF,TGTGCCAGTAGTATACCGGGAGGGAAATACGAGCAGTACTTC
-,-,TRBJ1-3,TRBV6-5,CASSVTGTGNTIYF,TGTGCCAGCAGTGTGACAGGAACTGGAAACACCATATATTTT
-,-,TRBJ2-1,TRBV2,CASQRGGSSYNEQFF,TGTGCCAGCCAGAGGGGGGGGAGCTCCTACAATGAGCAGTTCTTC
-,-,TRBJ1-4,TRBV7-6,CASSLLSGVGEKLFF,TGTGCCAGCAGCCTGCTGTCCGGGGTCGGGGAAAAACTGTTTTTT
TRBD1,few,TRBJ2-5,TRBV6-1,CASSVGGNQETQYF,TGTGCCAGCAGTGTAGGGGGCAACCAAGAGACCCAGTACTTC
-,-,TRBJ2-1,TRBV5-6,CASSLSAGFGDLHNEQFF,TGTGCCAGCAGCTTGTCGGCAGGGTTCGGAGACCTGCACAATGAGCAGTTCTTC
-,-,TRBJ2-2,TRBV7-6,CASSSTVNTGELFF,TGTGCCAGCAGTTCCACAGTGAACACCGGGGAGCTGTTTTTT
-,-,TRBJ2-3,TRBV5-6,CASSSPTASTDTQYF,TGTGCCAGCAGCTCCCCGACAGCTAGCACAGATACGCAGTATTTT
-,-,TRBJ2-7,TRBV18,CASSPGQGLYEQYF,TGTGCCAGCTCACCTGGGCAGGGGTTATACGAGCAGTACTTC
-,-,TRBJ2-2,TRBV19,CASSMVQGELFF,TGTGCCAGTAGTATGGTTCAGGGAGAGCTGTTTTTT
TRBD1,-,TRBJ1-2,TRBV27,CASSSRTGFGYTF,TGTGCCAGCAGTTCCCGGACAGGGTTCGGCTACACCTTC
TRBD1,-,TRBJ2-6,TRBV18,CASSWGDRGAGANVLTF,TGTGCCAGCTCGTGGGGGGACAGGGGAGCTGGGGCCAACGTCCTGACTTTC
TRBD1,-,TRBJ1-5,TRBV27,CASSSTTGGEGNQPQHF,TGTGCCAGCAGTTCCACCACAGGGGGCGAAGGCAATCAGCCCCAGCATTTT
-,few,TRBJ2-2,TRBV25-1,CASSPSLRHGELFF,TGTGCCAGCAGTCCCTCCCTGAGGCACGGGGAGCTGTTTTTT
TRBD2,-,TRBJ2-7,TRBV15,CATSSGLAGVDEQYF,TGTGCCACCAGCAGTGGACTAGCGGGAGTAGACGAGCAGTACTTC
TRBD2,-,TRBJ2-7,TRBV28,CASRHSPGLADYEQYF,TGTGCCAGCAGGCACTCCCCGGGACTAGCAGATTACGAGCAGTACTTC
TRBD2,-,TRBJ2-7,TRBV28,CASSLSQGLAGAGEQYF,TGTGCCAGCAGTTTAAGCCAGGGACTAGCGGGAGCTGGCGAGCAGTACTTC
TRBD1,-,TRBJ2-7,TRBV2,CASDRQGVGYEQYF,TGTGCCAGCGACCGACAGGGGGTCGGCTACGAGCAGTACTTC
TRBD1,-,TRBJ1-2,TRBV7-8,CASSHASGQAGGYTF,TGTGCCAGCAGCCATGCCTCGGGACAGGCTGGTGGCTACACCTTC
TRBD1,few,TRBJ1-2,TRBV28,CASIDPGQNYGYTF,TGTGCCAGCATCGACCCGGGACAGAACTATGGCTACACCTTC
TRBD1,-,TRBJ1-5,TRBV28,CASSSGGQALYSNQPQHF,TGTGCCAGCAGCTCCGGGGGACAGGCGCTTTATAGCAATCAGCCCCAGCATTTT